This T cell receptor (beta chain) is from a study of PD-1 blockade in classical Hodgkin lymphoma. As to this clone: Antigen unknown.

TCRdb keeps only in-frame clones here, not all; method: immunoSEQ multiplex PCR. The sample holds around 22,000 clones; about 82% are singletons and the top ten take roughly 15%. Deletions cut 1 base from V and 0 bases from J, with 10 bases between. The CDR3 is made up of 15 amino acids. The germline CDR1 and CDR2 sequences are MNHEY and SVGAGI. Whole-study findings and limits: Newly diagnosed patients reportedly trailed healthy donors in baseline TCR diversity.

Each patient relapsed following autologous stem cell transplantation, and prior brentuximab vedotin exposure differed. This specimen was peripheral blood mononuclear cells (PBMCs), taken before the second cycle of nivolumab. The source of this sequence is a human donor with classical Hodgkin lymphoma. The gene calls are TRBV6-5 and TRBJ2-7; unclear D gene. The CDR3 loop reads CASSYLGLSSYEQYF. The CDR3 DNA is TGTGCCAGCAGTTACTTGGGCCTGAGCTCCTACGAGCAGTACTTC.